Each of the 27 T cell receptor beta chains below was sequenced from the same sample in a study of technical replicates of blood from a handful of donors. Sequenced by immunoSEQ multiplex PCR; TCRdb stores in-frame clones only, minus some. The sample carries tens of thousands of clones, around 93% recorded once. The sample taken for sequencing was PBMCs. These receptors originate from a human donor in good health. Some clones in this sample may be carry-over from other donors' samples.

The chain has TRBV5-6 and TRBJ2-7, with 7 nucleotides matching TRBD2. Germline V lookup: CDR1 SGHDT, CDR2 YYEEEE. Trimming removed 3 bases from V and 2 bases from J; junction bases left unmatched: 8. This CDR3 spans 15 amino acids. This chain's CDR3 is CASSSRLAVTYEQYF. The CDR3 bases are TGTGCCAGCAGCTCCCGACTAGCCGTAACCTACGAGCAGTACTTC. Together with reference TRBV5-6 and TRBJ2-7, the CDR3 gives the full variable domain: DAGVTQSPTHLIKTRGQQVTLRCSPKSGHDTVSWYQQALGQGPQFIFQYYEEEERQRGNFPDRFSGHQFPNYSSELNVNALLLGDSALYLCASSSRLAVTYEQYFGPGTRLTVT.

The gene calls are TRBV6-1 and TRBJ1-3; no clear D gene. Germline CDR1 MNHNS, CDR2 SASEGT. This CDR3 has 15 residues. The ends were cut back, 8 bases at V and 1 base at J, with 15 bases in the middle. CDR3 sequence (DNA): TGTGCCAGCGTTCGACCGGGATTTTCTGGAAACACCATATATTTT. Translation gives CASVRPGFSGNTIYF.

V usage is TRBV25-1 and J usage is TRBJ2-1; 7 bases fit TRBD1. The CDR3 length is 14 residues. In germline, CDR1 is MGHDK, CDR2 SYGVNS. Trimming at V came to 5 bases and at J to 3 bases, leaving 4 bases not matched to a gene. CDR3 nucleotide sequence: TGTGCCAGCAGTCCGGGACAGTACTACAATGAGCAGTTCTTC. This codes for CASSPGQYYNEQFF.

J is TRBJ1-1 and V is TRBV30; D unresolved. The length of the CDR3 is 13 residues. The V gene's germline CDR1 is GTSNPN and CDR2 SVGIG (reference sequence). The V end lost 0 bases, the J end lost 1 base, and 6 bases lay between the germline ends. As DNA, the CDR3 is TGTGCCTGGAGTGTCCCCAGGAACACTGAAGCTTTCTTT. Translation gives CAWSVPRNTEAFF. Full variable domain (outside the CDR3, taken from reference TRBV30 and TRBJ1-1): SQTIHQWPATLVQPVGSPLSLECTVEGTSNPNLYWYRQAAGRGLQLLFYSVGIGQISSEVPQNLSASRPQDRQFILSSKKLLLSDSGFYLCAWSVPRNTEAFFGQGTRLTVV.

This sequence joins TRBV5-6 and TRBJ1-2, with D unresolved. The V gene's germline CDR1 is SGHDT and CDR2 YYEEEE. Trimming pared 3 bases from V and 8 bases from J, leaving 11 bases between. The CDR3 is 12 amino acids. The CDR3 nucleotides are TGTGCCAGCAGCTCGAGGGTGGGCGGCTACACCTTC. Translation: CASSSRVGGYTF.

This chain connects TRBV6-6 to TRBJ2-7; D is undetermined. Germline V gene data show CDR1 as MNHNY and CDR2 as SVGAGI (reference sequence). The CDR3 covers 11 residues. V was pared by 5 bases and J by 2 bases, with 4 bases between. CDR3 in amino acids: CASSEAYEQYF. The CDR3 coding sequence is TGTGCCAGCAGTGAGGCCTACGAGCAGTACTTC.

This rearrangement joins TRBV7-9 to TRBJ2-6, with D uncertain. Deletions cut 6 bases from V and 0 bases from J, with 15 bases between. CDR1 SEHNR and CDR2 FQNEAQ come from the germline V gene (reference sequence). The CDR3 extends over 17 amino acids. CDR3 protein: CASRPPSGSSGANVLTF. As DNA, the CDR3 is TGTGCCAGCAGACCCCCCTCAGGCAGCTCTGGGGCCAACGTCCTGACTTTC.

The J gene is TRBJ1-2, the V gene TRBV19; D is unclear. Germline CDR1 and CDR2: LNHDA and SQIVND (reference sequence). The CDR3 is made up of 9 amino acids. The V and J ends lost 3 bases and 14 bases respectively, with 7 bases between them. DNA for the CDR3: TGTGCCAGTAGTATTCCCATGACCTTC. Its protein is CASSIPMTF.

The chain couples TRBV30 to TRBJ1-4, with D perhaps TRBD1 (6 bases). Trimming took 2 bases from V and 4 from J, leaving 14 bases between them. This CDR3 is built from 15 residues. CDR1 GTSNPN and CDR2 SVGIG come from the germline V gene (reference sequence). The CDR3 DNA sequence: TGTGCCTGGAGTTGGTCCAGGGGACGTAATGAAAAACTGTTTTTT. Its translation: CAWSWSRGRNEKLFF. The complete variable domain, with remaining parts taken from reference TRBV30 and TRBJ1-4, reads SQTIHQWPATLVQPVGSPLSLECTVEGTSNPNLYWYRQAAGRGLQLLFYSVGIGQISSEVPQNLSASRPQDRQFILSSKKLLLSDSGFYLCAWSWSRGRNEKLFFGSGTQLSVL.

This chain joins TRBV16 and TRBJ2-1; a weak D match, TRBD1 (6 bases). V shed 4 bases and J shed 4 bases, with 8 bases lying between them. The CDR3 runs to 13 residues. Germline V lookup: CDR1 KGHSY, CDR2 FQNENV. The CDR3 loop is CASSLDRYNEQFF. The CDR3 bases are TGTGCCAGCAGCCTCGACAGGTACAATGAGCAGTTCTTC.

By frequency in the sample, this clone is medium-sized. The chain joins TRBV4-3 to TRBJ1-1; D remains ambiguous. The CDR3 contains 14 residues. CDR1 is LGHNA and CDR2 is YSLEER in the germline V gene. The V end was cut by 4 bases, the J end by 3 bases, with 12 bases between. This chain's CDR3 is CASSRNRPYTEAFF. The CDR3 DNA reads as TGCGCCAGCAGCCGAAACAGACCCTACACTGAAGCTTTCTTT.

V is TRBV6-5 and J is TRBJ1-2; D is unresolved. This CDR3 is 15 amino acids long. Germline V gene sequence: CDR1 MNHEY, CDR2 SVGAGI. Trimming removed 6 bases at V and 8 bases at J, with 22 bases between. CDR3 in amino acids: CASRSGGTGWGGYTF. The CDR3 DNA reads TGTGCCAGCAGGTCGGGAGGCACGGGCTGGGGAGGCTACACCTTC.

This rearrangement joins TRBV2 to TRBJ2-3; TRBD2 aligns across 15 bases. The CDR3 totals 16 residues. The germline gives CDR1 SNHLY, CDR2 FYNNEI. The V gene end was trimmed by 5 bases and the J gene end by 5 bases; junction bases not matched to a gene: 5. CDR3 in DNA: TGTGCCAGCAGTACCCGGACTAGCGGGAGGGGAGATACGCAGTATTTT. Translating gives CASSTRTSGRGDTQYF.

V gene TRBV6-6 combines with J gene TRBJ2-5; D possibly corresponds to TRBD2 (5 bases). The CDR3 has 15 amino acids. CDR1 is MNHNY and CDR2 is SVGAGI in the germline V gene (reference sequence). V was clipped by 2 bases and J by 4 bases, with 14 bases between them. The CDR3 loop reads CASSYQVGSGETQYF. CDR3 in DNA: TGTGCCAGCAGTTACCAGGTGGGGAGCGGAGAGACCCAGTACTTC.

J is TRBJ2-5 and V is TRBV30; D is undetermined. The germline gives CDR1 GTSNPN, CDR2 SVGIG (reference sequence). The CDR3 totals 13 residues. Between the trimmed V and J ends, which lost 0 bases and 5 bases, there was a span of 10 bases. The CDR3 loop is CAWSVRVRETQYF. The CDR3 DNA reads as TGTGCCTGGAGTGTAAGAGTCCGGGAGACCCAGTACTTC.

This clone was detected only a few times. The V call is TRBV27, the J call TRBJ2-3, with TRBD2 matching over 10 bases. J gave up 2 bases and V 6 bases, and 14 bases lay outside the gene matches. The CDR3 is made up of 18 amino acids. Germline loops: CDR1 MNHEY, CDR2 SMNVEV (reference sequence). The CDR3 DNA reads as TGTGCCAGCAGCCCTTGGAGTCTAGCGGGAGATCTCACAGATACGCAGTATTTT. This codes for CASSPWSLAGDLTDTQYF.

The chain is built from TRBV6-5 and TRBJ2-7, with 12 bases aligning to TRBD2. The V and J ends lost 2 bases and 6 bases, in that order; junction bases with no gene match: 8. The germline V gene encodes CDR1 MNHEY and CDR2 SVGAGI. CDR3 size: 16 residues. The CDR3 DNA reads TGTGCCAGCAGTTACACGACTAGCGGGGGTGTCAGCGAGCAGTACTTC. It codes for CASSYTTSGGVSEQYF.

The chain joins TRBV2 to TRBJ1-3; D gene unclear. CDR1 is SNHLY and CDR2 is FYNNEI in the germline V gene. The ends were cut back, 5 bases at V and 4 bases at J, with 15 bases in the middle. The CDR3 has 15 residues. The CDR3 loop is CASSPTQVPGNTIYF. As DNA, the CDR3 is TGTGCCAGCAGTCCAACCCAGGTACCCGGAAACACCATATATTTT.

This clone showed up just once. The gene calls are TRBV5-1 and TRBJ2-2, with 7 bases matching TRBD2. CDR1 and CDR2 (germline): SGHRS, YFSETQ. This CDR3 has 15 residues. V shed 5 bases, J shed 3 bases, and the junction held 7 bases outside the gene matches. The CDR3 loop reads CASRPMGGDTGELFF. The CDR3 region has the DNA TGCGCCAGCAGACCCATGGGGGGGGACACCGGGGAGCTGTTTTTT.

The chain employs TRBV5-4 and TRBJ2-1, with D possibly being TRBD1 (5 bases). Germline V gene data show CDR1 as SGHNT and CDR2 as YYREEE (reference sequence). The CDR3 extends over 13 amino acids. Trimming left V 1 base short and J 6 bases short, with 8 bases between. The CDR3 region is CASSLSQGNEQFF. Written as DNA, the CDR3 is TGTGCCAGCAGCTTGAGCCAGGGCAATGAGCAGTTCTTC.

This clone came up a few times. This rearrangement joins TRBV7-8 to TRBJ2-7; tentative D call: TRBD1 (6 bases). The length of the CDR3 is 12 residues. The V end was cut by 6 bases, the J end by 7 bases, with 13 bases between. The germline V gene encodes CDR1 SGHVS and CDR2 FQNEAQ. This CDR3 reads CASRNRAGEQYF. The CDR3 region has the DNA TGTGCCAGCAGAAACAGGGCGGGTGAGCAGTACTTC.

This clone has just one count. V gene TRBV11-2 combines with J gene TRBJ2-7; tentative D call: TRBD2 (6 bases). CDR3 size: 16 residues. Germline-derived CDR1 and CDR2 are SGHAT and FQNNGV. The V end was cut by 1 base, the J end by 3 bases, with 16 bases between. CDR3 coding DNA: TGTGCCAGCAGCTTAGTTTGTTGCCGGGAGAGCTACGAGCAGTACTTC. This encodes CASSLVCCRESYEQYF.

The chain combines TRBV19 with TRBJ2-1; 12 bases agree with TRBD2. Germline V gene sequence: CDR1 LNHDA, CDR2 SQIVND (reference sequence). The CDR3 spans 15 residues. The ends lost 7 bases at V and 7 bases at J; junction bases unmatched: 8. The CDR3 is CASNLAGGPRNEQFF. CDR3 nucleotide sequence: TGTGCCAGTAACCTAGCGGGAGGGCCGAGGAATGAGCAGTTCTTC.

The chain couples TRBV19 to TRBJ2-1; 12 bases agree with TRBD2. The CDR3 covers 13 residues. The trim removed 4 bases at V and 13 bases at J, leaving 5 bases unmatched. The V gene's germline CDR1 is LNHDA and CDR2 SQIVND (reference sequence). CDR3 bases: TGTGCCAGTAGTACCCGGACTAGCGGGGACCAGTTCTTC. This encodes CASSTRTSGDQFF. The full variable domain, rest sourced from reference TRBV19 and TRBJ2-1, is DGGITQSPKYLFRKEGQNVTLSCEQNLNHDAMYWYRQDPGQGLRLIYYSQIVNDFQKGDIAEGYSVSREKKESFPLTVTSAQKNPTAFYLCASSTRTSGDQFFGPGTRLTVL.

This clone was picked up a small number of times. The CDR3 DNA is TGTGCCAGCAGCAAAGGCGCAACTCCGACAGCTGAAGCTTTCTTT. It specifies CASSKGATPTAEAFF. The genes are TRBV21-1 and TRBJ1-1; TRBD1 is the table's D call and was not checked against the DNA. TRBV21-1 is recorded as a pseudogene. The CDR3 consists of 15 residues.

V and J are TRBV29-1 and TRBJ2-5; 9 bases match TRBD2. CDR3 length equals 15 residues. In germline, CDR1 is SQVTM, CDR2 ANQGSEA. The ends lost 6 bases at V and 2 bases at J; junction bases unmatched: 10. The CDR3 nucleotides are TGCAGCGTAGAGAGACTAGCGGACCAGCAAGAGACCCAGTACTTC. Its protein is CSVERLADQQETQYF.

The chain is built from TRBV11-2 and TRBJ2-5; 9 bases are a match to TRBD1. This CDR3 comprises 16 residues. The germline CDR1 and CDR2 sequences are SGHAT and FQNNGV. V dropped 5 bases and J dropped 6; count of bases not matched to a gene: 13. The CDR3 here is CASSPLQGARGKTQYF. Here the CDR3 DNA reads TGTGCCAGCAGCCCGCTACAGGGGGCGCGGGGAAAGACCCAGTACTTC.